The 29 T cell receptor beta chains below come from one sample, sequenced in a study of blood T cell repertoires in COVID-19. Some clones are missing from TCRdb's copy, which holds only in-frame ones; the method was immunoSEQ multiplex PCR. The table records fewer than 110,000 clones, about 90% of them present only once. Material: peripheral blood. These TCRs come from a man aged 50-59 years in a cohort sampled during active COVID-19.

This clone is a singleton in its sample. The gene calls are TRBV19 and TRBJ1-1; 7 nucleotides align to TRBD1. With 5 bases clipped from V and 5 bases from J, the junction kept 5 bases outside the gene matches. CDR1 is LNHDA, CDR2 SQIVND, per germline (reference sequence). The CDR3 runs 13 residues. The CDR3: CASSAGQYTEAFF. CDR3 bases: TGTGCCAGTAGTGCGGGACAGTATACTGAAGCTTTCTTT.

The rearrangement uses TRBV7-8 and TRBJ1-3; D is possibly TRBD1 (5 bases). The CDR3 extends over 17 amino acids. Germline-derived CDR1 and CDR2 are SGHVS and FQNEAQ. V lost 2 bases and J lost 0, with 14 bases in between. DNA for the CDR3: TGTGCCAGCAGCTTAAAGGGGAAAGCCTACTCTGGAAACACCATATATTTT. Encoded protein: CASSLKGKAYSGNTIYF.

The chain has TRBV24-1 and TRBJ2-1; 9 positions agree with TRBD1. Unmatched junction bases numbered 10, after V lost 2 bases and J lost 6 bases. Looked up from germline, CDR1 is KGHDR and CDR2 is SFDVKD. CDR3 size: 17 residues. As DNA, the CDR3 is TGTGCCACCAGTGATTCCCCGGGACAGGGCGGAGGCAATGAGCAGTTCTTC. Protein: CATSDSPGQGGGNEQFF.

This chain joins TRBV7-5 and TRBJ1-6. TRBV7-5 is reported as a pseudogene. The CDR3 spans 14 residues. The CDR3 region has the DNA TGTGCCAGAAGCTTAGGGAGGGAGGATTCACCCCTCCACTTT. It is translated as CARSLGREDSPLHF.

The chain is built from TRBV5-1 and TRBJ2-7; 8 nucleotides align to TRBD1. CDR3 length equals 16 residues. The V and J ends lost 4 bases and 1 base, in that order; junction bases with no gene match: 10. The V gene's germline CDR1 is SGHRS and CDR2 YFSETQ. The DNA for the CDR3 is TGCGCCAGCAGCGGAGGGACAGGACTTGGTTCCTACGAGCAGTACTTC. Its protein product is CASSGGTGLGSYEQYF.

This rearrangement joins TRBV3-1 (or the pseudogene TRBV3-2) to TRBJ2-7, with a tentative D call TRBD2 (5 bases). The ends were cut back, 1 base at V and 5 bases at J, with 15 bases in the middle. CDR3 length: 15 amino acids. CDR1 is LGHDT and CDR2 is YNNKEL in the germline V gene (reference sequence). The CDR3 is CASSQGIATLDEQYF. The CDR3 DNA reads as TGTGCCAGCAGCCAAGGCATAGCGACGTTGGACGAGCAGTACTTC.

The chain carries TRBV18 and TRBJ2-3; TRBD1 is a possible D gene (7 bases). The CDR3 has 15 residues. From germline, CDR1 is KGHSH and CDR2 LQKENI. The germline V and J ends were trimmed by 0 bases and 4 bases, with 11 bases remaining between them. CDR3 residues: CASSPPVRGADTQYF. The CDR3 DNA sequence: TGTGCCAGCTCACCACCGGTCAGGGGGGCAGATACGCAGTATTTT.

CDR3 amino acids: CASSAETGGTGELFF. As DNA, the CDR3 is TGTGCCAGCAGCGCAGAGACAGGGGGCACCGGGGAGCTGTTTTTT. The genes are TRBV5-6 and TRBJ2-2, with 9 bases lining up with TRBD1. The V and J ends lost 4 bases and 4 bases, in that order; junction bases with no gene match: 5. The CDR3 spans 15 residues. Germline-derived CDR1 and CDR2 are SGHDT and YYEEEE.

CDR3 in DNA: TGTGCCAGCAGCTTTTCCCAAGAGGATGGCTACACCTTC. Translating it yields CASSFSQEDGYTF. The genes are TRBV7-9 and TRBJ1-2; D not certain. V was trimmed by 3 bases and J by 6 bases, leaving 11 bases between them. The CDR3 sequence is 13 residues long. Per germline, CDR1 SEHNR and CDR2 FQNEAQ (reference sequence).

Only a few counts were recorded for this clone. This sequence joins TRBV6-1 and TRBJ1-6; 7 bases are a match to TRBD1. Looked up from germline, CDR1 is MNHNS and CDR2 is SASEGT. CDR3 size: 17 residues. With V trimmed by 4 bases and J by 1 base, 7 bases remained unmatched. This chain's CDR3 is CASSGRTGRSYNSPLHF. The CDR3 bases are TGTGCCAGCAGTGGGCGGACAGGAAGGTCCTATAATTCACCCCTCCACTTT.

This chain joins TRBV6-5 and TRBJ2-7, with 7 nucleotides matching TRBD1. The V and J ends lost 5 bases and 2 bases, in that order; junction bases with no gene match: 6. From germline, CDR1 is MNHEY and CDR2 SVGAGI. This CDR3 is built from 14 residues. This CDR3 is CASSPYQGAYEQYF. CDR3 in DNA: TGTGCCAGCAGTCCGTACCAGGGGGCCTACGAGCAGTACTTC.

V and J are TRBV2 and TRBJ1-5; D unresolved. The CDR3 runs to 15 residues. V lost 2 bases and J lost 1, with 9 bases in between. In germline, CDR1 is SNHLY, CDR2 FYNNEI. CDR3 amino acids: CASSESGVSNQPQHF. As DNA, the CDR3 is TGTGCCAGCAGTGAATCCGGGGTCAGCAATCAGCCCCAGCATTTT.

The rearrangement uses TRBV9 and TRBJ2-3, with 7 nucleotides matching TRBD1. J lost 0 bases, V lost 2 bases, and 6 bases had no gene match. The CDR3 loop spans 16 amino acids. Germline V gives CDR1 SGDLS, CDR2 YYNGEE. Here the CDR3 DNA reads TGTGCCAGCAGCGTCGGACCGGGACAGAGCACAGATACGCAGTATTTT. This sequence encodes CASSVGPGQSTDTQYF.

This chain uses TRBV11-3 with TRBJ2-1, with D tentatively TRBD1 (5 bases). The germline V and J ends were trimmed by 1 base and 9 bases, with 16 bases remaining between them. Germline loops: CDR1 SGHNT, CDR2 YENEEA. There are 15 residues in the CDR3. The CDR3 nucleotides are TGTGCCAGCAGCTTAGGGTTTTCGTGGACAAGTGAGCAGTTCTTC. Translation: CASSLGFSWTSEQFF. Full variable domain (outside the CDR3, taken from reference TRBV11-3 and TRBJ2-1): EAGVVQSPRYKIIEKKQPVAFWCNPISGHNTLYWYLQNLGQGPELLIRYENEEAVDDSQLPKDRFSAERLKGVDSTLKIQPAELGDSAVYLCASSLGFSWTSEQFFGPGTRLTVL.

The V gene is TRBV11-3, the J gene TRBJ2-5; TRBD2 matches at 9 bases. CDR1 SGHNT and CDR2 YENEEA come from the germline V gene. J was trimmed by 2 bases and V by 3 bases; bases with no gene match: 4. CDR3 length equals 15 residues. The CDR3 DNA is TGTGCCAGCAGCTTGATTAGCGGGGGACAAGAGACCCAGTACTTC. As protein: CASSLISGGQETQYF.

The V call is TRBV5-1, the J call TRBJ2-1, with D possibly TRBD1 on 5 matching bases. CDR1 is SGHRS, CDR2 YFSETQ, per germline. The CDR3 totals 14 residues. The ends were cut back, 4 bases at V and 4 bases at J, with 12 bases in the middle. The CDR3 DNA reads TGCGCCAGCAGCCGATTTGGGGCTTACAATGAGCAGTTCTTC. The encoded protein is CASSRFGAYNEQFF. Filled out from reference TRBV5-1 and TRBJ2-1, the complete variable domain reads KAGVTQTPRYLIKTRGQQVTLSCSPISGHRSVSWYQQTPGQGLQFLFEYFSETQRNKGNFPGRFSGRQFSNSRSEMNVSTLELGDSALYLCASSRFGAYNEQFFGPGTRLTVL.

This clone was seen a single time. This chain connects TRBV9 to TRBJ1-1; D is possibly TRBD1 (5 bases). Germline CDR1 reads SGDLS; CDR2 reads YYNGEE. Between the trimmed V and J ends, which lost 0 bases and 0 bases, there was a span of 9 bases. The CDR3 covers 15 residues. The CDR3 region is CASSVAAGLNTEAFF. DNA for the CDR3: TGTGCCAGCAGCGTAGCGGCAGGGTTGAACACTGAAGCTTTCTTT.

The V and J genes are TRBV6-6 and TRBJ1-6; D uncertain. Germline assignment: CDR1 MNHNY and CDR2 SVGAGI (reference sequence). The V end lost 0 bases, the J end lost 8 bases, and 8 bases lay between the germline ends. CDR3 length: 14 residues. The CDR3 region is CASSYSNRDSPLHF. The CDR3 DNA follows: TGTGCCAGCAGTTACTCGAATCGAGATTCACCCCTCCACTTT.

The chain uses TRBV29-1 and TRBJ2-7, with D possibly being TRBD1 (6 bases). This CDR3 region has 11 residues. Germline CDR1 SQVTM, CDR2 ANQGSEA. CDR3 in DNA: TGCGGGGCACAGGGCCTCGGCGAGCAGTACGTC. Its protein product is CGAQGLGEQYV.

The V and J genes are TRBV7-8 and TRBJ1-6, with 7 positions matching TRBD1. Germline trimming cut 6 bases from V and 6 bases from J; bases unmatched to any gene: 5. This CDR3 is built from 14 residues. CDR1 and CDR2 from the germline V gene are SGHVS and FQNEAQ. The CDR3 bases are TGTGCCAGCAGATCCGACAGGGTTAATTCACCCCTCCACTTT. Translating it yields CASRSDRVNSPLHF.

This chain joins TRBV6-5 and TRBJ1-4; D is possibly TRBD1 (6 bases). Germline CDR1 reads MNHEY; CDR2 reads SVGAGI. This CDR3 has 15 amino acids. The V and J ends lost 5 bases and 0 bases respectively, with 10 bases between them. This CDR3 reads CASSPWTATNEKLFF. As DNA, the CDR3 is TGTGCCAGCAGTCCATGGACAGCAACTAATGAAAAACTGTTTTTT.

V is TRBV7-2 and J is TRBJ2-6; 12 bases fit TRBD2. The CDR3 has 18 amino acids. Germline V gene sequence: CDR1 SGHTA, CDR2 FQGNSA. V shed 3 bases and J 2 bases; nucleotides not matched to a gene: 5. The CDR3 loop reads CASSFRLAGATGANVLTF. The CDR3 nucleotides read TGTGCCAGCAGCTTCAGACTAGCGGGGGCCACTGGGGCCAACGTCCTGACTTTC.

There are many counts of this clone. This sequence joins TRBV4-2 and TRBJ2-2; 7 bases align to TRBD2. In germline, CDR1 is LGHNA, CDR2 YNFKEQ. V lost 0 bases and J lost 5; bases outside the gene matches: 6. This CDR3 contains 16 residues. CDR3 amino acids: CASSQDGGGVTGELFF. The CDR3 bases are TGTGCCAGCAGCCAAGATGGCGGGGGTGTGACCGGGGAGCTGTTTTTT.

The gene calls are TRBV28 and TRBJ2-1; 8 bases match TRBD1. The CDR3 consists of 15 residues. Unmatched junction bases numbered 13, after V lost 6 bases and J lost 9 bases. The V gene's germline CDR1 is MDHEN and CDR2 SYDVKM. The CDR3 DNA is TGTGCCAGCAGGACGGTGGACAGGGCACTCACTGAGCAGTTCTTC. Amino acid sequence: CASRTVDRALTEQFF.

The chain combines TRBV2 with TRBJ1-1; TRBD1 agrees at 7 bases. V shed 4 bases, J shed 0 bases, and the junction held 5 bases outside the gene matches. Germline CDR1 is SNHLY and CDR2 is FYNNEI. The CDR3 has 15 amino acids. CDR3 protein: CASSGTGGMNTEAFF. As DNA, the CDR3 is TGTGCCAGCAGTGGGACAGGCGGAATGAACACTGAAGCTTTCTTT.

The gene calls are TRBV12-3 or TRBV12-4 and TRBJ1-2; 7 bases are a match to TRBD1. The CDR3 spans 13 residues. Unmatched junction bases numbered 7, after V lost 5 bases and J lost 7 bases. The CDR3 bases are TGTGCCAGCAGTCTCTCCGACAGGGTTGGCTACACCTTC. This gives the protein CASSLSDRVGYTF.

With respect to this clone: The sample holds other DNA sequences that translate to the same CDR3. This rearrangement joins TRBV5-4 to TRBJ1-2; no clear D. There are 15 residues in the CDR3. V was trimmed by 2 bases and J by 0 bases, leaving 11 bases between them. In germline, CDR1 is SGHNT, CDR2 YYREEE (reference sequence). The CDR3 nucleotides are TGTGCCAGCAGCTTTTTGGAGCGAGCTAACTATGGCTACACCTTC. Encoded protein: CASSFLERANYGYTF.

This rearrangement joins TRBV2 to TRBJ1-6; maybe TRBD1 (5 bases). The CDR3 consists of 15 residues. In germline, CDR1 is SNHLY, CDR2 FYNNEI. Trimming took 10 bases from V and 6 from J, leaving 19 bases between them. The CDR3 sequence: CATAIRGGGNSPLHF. The CDR3 DNA is TGTGCCACCGCGATCCGGGGCGGGGGTAATTCACCCCTCCACTTT.

This clone was detected only once. This chain links TRBV5-4 with TRBJ2-5, with a weak D call TRBD2 (6 bases). CDR3 size: 16 residues. V lost 4 bases and J lost 1, with 17 bases in between. CDR1 and CDR2 (germline): SGHNT, YYREEE (reference sequence). The CDR3 spells CASSPGHSGFQETQYF. CDR3 sequence (DNA): TGTGCCAGCAGCCCAGGGCACAGCGGGTTCCAAGAGACCCAGTACTTC.